These 29 T cell receptor beta chains were sequenced from one sample in a study of T-cell memory formation after mild COVID-19. Using its own MiXCR run on the 5' RACE reads, TCRdb lists one record per CDR3 protein. The sample lists fewer than 600,000 distinct CDR3 sequences; about a fifth were seen once. What was sequenced was PBMCs or a T cell subset sorted from them (not recorded which). Source of these receptors: an adult woman who had mild COVID-19 (a few samples of this study predate the infection). Cell type and time point are not known.

At least ten counts were recorded for this clonotype. This chain links TRBV5-1 with TRBJ2-1, with D tentatively TRBD1 (5 bases). Trimming removed 0 bases at V and 3 bases at J, with 7 bases between. The CDR3 is 14 amino acids. Per the germline V gene, CDR1 is SGHRS and CDR2 is YFSETQ. CDR3 nucleotide sequence: TGCGCCAGCAGCTTGGGGGGCGACTACAATGAGCAGTTCTTC. Translation gives CASSLGGDYNEQFF.

This chain joins TRBV3-1 and TRBJ2-1; D is unresolved. CDR1 is LGHDT, CDR2 YNNKEL, per germline (reference sequence). CDR3 length: 15 residues. V lost 0 bases, J lost 5 bases, and 11 bases lay in between. This chain's CDR3 is CASSQDGTTNNEQFF. CDR3 in DNA: TGTGCCAGCAGCCAAGATGGAACCACTAACAATGAGCAGTTCTTC.

The chain recombines TRBV4-3 with TRBJ2-2, with D possibly being TRBD2 (5 bases). The CDR3 extends over 13 amino acids. V was cut by 2 bases and J by 7 bases, with 8 bases left in between. Looked up from germline, CDR1 is LGHNA and CDR2 is YSLEER. The CDR3 coding sequence is TGCGCCAGCAGCCAAACGGGGAGCGGGGAGCTGTTTTTT. It specifies CASSQTGSGELFF.

The chain recombines TRBV6-1 with TRBJ1-2; possible D gene TRBD1, 5 bases. This CDR3 region has 15 residues. Germline lookup yields CDR1 MNHNS and CDR2 SASEGT. Trimming stripped 7 bases from V and 6 bases from J, with 21 bases between. CDR3 nucleotide sequence: TGTGCCAGCACCGATGGGGGAGGAGGCCTCCATGGCTACACCTTC. It is translated as CASTDGGGGLHGYTF.

This chain links TRBV12-3 or TRBV12-4 with TRBJ1-1, with 12 positions matching TRBD1. The CDR3 extends over 19 amino acids. V trimming: 7 bases; J trimming: 0 bases; junction bases outside the gene matches: 15. The CDR3 region is CASNPTLGQGARMNTEAFF. Written as DNA, the CDR3 is TGTGCCAGCAACCCGACGTTGGGACAGGGGGCGCGGATGAACACTGAAGCTTTCTTT.

This chain uses TRBV7-6 with TRBJ1-1, with D tentatively TRBD1 (5 bases). V dropped 5 bases and J dropped 0 bases, with 16 bases sitting between them. This CDR3 spans 16 amino acids. Germline V gives CDR1 SGHVS, CDR2 FNYEAQ. CDR3 in amino acids: CASSNGLTGLNTEAFF. CDR3 bases: TGTGCCAGCAGCAACGGACTTACAGGACTGAACACTGAAGCTTTCTTT.

The CDR3 bases are TGTGCCAGCAGCCAAGATCCGTCCACGCAGTATTTT. The encoded protein is CASSQDPSTQYF. This chain joins TRBV3-1 and TRBJ2-3, with D hard to call. Germline-derived CDR1 and CDR2 are LGHDT and YNNKEL (reference sequence). Trimming stripped 0 bases from V and 9 bases from J, with 7 bases between. The CDR3 consists of 12 residues.

This chain uses TRBV4-2 with TRBJ2-7, with a tentative D call TRBD2 (5 bases). The CDR3 has 16 residues. Trimming pared 0 bases from V and 0 bases from J, leaving 12 bases between. Germline loops: CDR1 LGHNA, CDR2 YNFKEQ. The CDR3 is CASSQEGPDYSYEQYF. The DNA of the CDR3 is TGTGCCAGCAGCCAAGAAGGGCCCGACTACTCCTACGAGCAGTACTTC.

The chain is built from TRBV7-8 and TRBJ1-1; perhaps TRBD1 as D (5 bases). The CDR3 spans 14 residues. V lost 5 bases and J 3 bases, leaving 13 bases between the germline ends. Germline values: CDR1 SGHVS, CDR2 FQNEAQ. CDR3 in amino acids: CASSEGQVYTEAFF. DNA of the CDR3: TGTGCCAGCAGCGAAGGACAAGTATACACTGAAGCTTTCTTT.

CDR3 protein: CASSQNPGGVTDTQYF. DNA of the CDR3: TGCGCCAGCAGCCAAAATCCAGGGGGGGTCACAGATACGCAGTATTTT. This sequence joins TRBV4-1 and TRBJ2-3; either TRBD1 or TRBD2 may supply D (7 bases each). The CDR3 loop spans 16 amino acids. Germline V gives CDR1 MGHRA, CDR2 YSYEKL. The V end lost 2 bases, the J end lost 2 bases, and 14 bases lay between the germline ends.

This clonotype has a handful of counts. The chain uses TRBV12-3 or TRBV12-4 and TRBJ1-2; no clear D. The CDR3 totals 16 residues. The V gene lost 3 bases and the J gene lost 8 bases, with 22 bases spanning the gap. The CDR3 region is CASSFAGSSKLGGYTF. Here the CDR3 DNA reads TGTGCCAGCAGTTTCGCCGGCAGCTCCAAGCTTGGGGGCTACACCTTC.

This clonotype was seen only a few times. This chain joins TRBV20-1 and TRBJ2-1; 13 bases agree with TRBD2. CDR1 DFQATT and CDR2 SNEGSKA come from the germline V gene (reference sequence). The CDR3 covers 15 residues. J was trimmed by 8 bases and V by 3 bases; bases with no gene match: 7. CDR3 DNA: TGCAGTGCTAGTTTAGGGACTAGCGGGGCCCATGAGCAGTTCTTC. Translating it yields CSASLGTSGAHEQFF.

In this sample, this clonotype turned up a few times. The V gene is TRBV6-2 or TRBV6-3, the J gene TRBJ2-1; 8 nucleotides agree with TRBD2. Germline values: CDR1 MNHEY, CDR2 SVGEGT. Trimming took 0 bases from V and 8 from J; bases not matched to a gene: 12. The CDR3 consists of 17 residues. The CDR3 is CASSYSFSGSSRYEQFF. The CDR3 DNA follows: TGTGCCAGCAGTTACTCGTTCAGCGGGAGTTCCCGGTATGAGCAGTTCTTC.

Here the CDR3 DNA reads TGTGCCAGCAGTTTGACAGGACCTAATCAGCCCCAGCATTTT. Its translation: CASSLTGPNQPQHF. This chain uses TRBV6-6 with TRBJ1-5; a possible D gene is TRBD1 (6 bases). Germline V CDR1 and CDR2: MNHNY, SVGAGI (reference sequence). The V gene lost 4 bases and the J gene lost 4 bases, with 11 bases spanning the gap. This CDR3 contains 14 residues.

Only a few counts were recorded for this clonotype. The chain links TRBV20-1 to TRBJ2-5, with 10 bases matching TRBD2. The V and J ends lost 5 bases and 0 bases, in that order; junction bases with no gene match: 6. This CDR3 comprises 15 residues. Germline assignment: CDR1 DFQATT and CDR2 SNEGSKA (reference sequence). The CDR3 here is CSALGGLANQETQYF. The CDR3 DNA reads as TGCAGTGCTCTCGGGGGACTAGCGAACCAAGAGACCCAGTACTTC.

This clonotype was seen a few times. The chain carries TRBV2 and TRBJ2-1; tentative D call: TRBD2 (7 bases). Germline V gives CDR1 SNHLY, CDR2 FYNNEI. Trimming took 4 bases from V and 10 from J, leaving 17 bases between them. The CDR3 is 14 amino acids. The CDR3 DNA is TGTGCCAGCAGTGCAAACCCAGCGGGACAAGAGCAGTTCTTC. Translation gives CASSANPAGQEQFF.

The chain employs TRBV14 and TRBJ2-1, with D perhaps TRBD1 (6 bases). Trimming shortened V by 4 bases and J by 3 bases, and 13 bases separated the two germline ends. The CDR3 runs 15 residues. From germline, CDR1 is SGHDN and CDR2 FVKESK. CDR3 sequence reads: CASSPEGGVYNEQFF. Here the CDR3 DNA reads TGTGCCAGCAGCCCCGAAGGGGGAGTCTACAATGAGCAGTTCTTC.

This clonotype was observed a handful of times. The rearrangement joins TRBV10-3 to TRBJ2-5; D ambiguous. The ends were cut back, 7 bases at V and 5 bases at J, with 14 bases in the middle. CDR3 length: 13 residues. Germline CDR1 ENHRY, CDR2 SYGVKD. CDR3 protein: CAIMIDTGETQYF. The CDR3 nucleotides read TGTGCCATCATGATAGACACCGGTGAGACCCAGTACTTC.

V is TRBV19 and J is TRBJ1-1; TRBD1 agrees at 8 bases. Germline-derived CDR1 and CDR2 are LNHDA and SQIVND (reference sequence). This CDR3 has 13 residues. V gave up 6 bases and J gave up 5 bases; unmatched junction bases: 5. The CDR3 bases are TGTGCCAGTAGACGGACAGGGCGGACTGAAGCTTTCTTT. Residues: CASRRTGRTEAFF.

This clonotype was seen just once. The chain recombines TRBV6-2 or TRBV6-3 with TRBJ1-1, with D possibly matching TRBD1 (6 bases). The V gene lost 4 bases and the J gene lost 2 bases, with 14 bases spanning the gap. From germline, CDR1 is MNHEY and CDR2 SVGEGT. The CDR3 consists of 15 residues. This CDR3 is CASSSPRGSNTEAFF. CDR3 nucleotide sequence: TGTGCCAGCAGTTCGCCCAGGGGATCTAACACTGAAGCTTTCTTT.

This chain uses TRBV24-1 with TRBJ1-2; unclear D gene. The CDR3 covers 18 residues. Germline V gives CDR1 KGHDR, CDR2 SFDVKD. Deletions cut 1 base from V and 2 bases from J, with 19 bases between. CDR3 sequence (DNA): TGTGCCACCAGTGATTTCGCCTCCCCAGCAGGAACCAACTATGGCTACACCTTC. Its protein is CATSDFASPAGTNYGYTF.

The chain links TRBV20-1 to TRBJ2-7, with TRBD1 matching over 9 bases. With V trimmed by 6 bases and J by 0 bases, 3 bases remained unmatched. The length of the CDR3 is 13 residues. CDR1 DFQATT and CDR2 SNEGSKA come from the germline V gene (reference sequence). CDR3 nucleotides: TGCAGTGCCCGGACAGGGGCCTCCTACGAGCAGTACTTC. It encodes CSARTGASYEQYF.

A few counts support this clonotype. The chain combines TRBV5-1 with TRBJ2-1; 14 bases line up with TRBD2. Germline CDR1 reads SGHRS; CDR2 reads YFSETQ. The CDR3 has 17 amino acids. The V and J ends lost 0 bases and 6 bases, in that order; junction bases with no gene match: 5. As DNA, the CDR3 is TGCGCCAGCAGCTTGGCCCCGGGACTAGCGGGGGTCAATGAGCAGTTCTTC. This translates into CASSLAPGLAGVNEQFF.

This clonotype was seen a handful of times. This chain links TRBV27 with TRBJ2-1, with 7 bases fitting TRBD1. V lost 9 bases to trimming and J lost 1 base; unmatched junction nucleotides: 6. Germline CDR1 and CDR2: MNHEY and SMNVEV (reference sequence). There are 14 residues in the CDR3. CDR3 DNA: TGTGCCAGGATTGACAGGGTGTCCTACAATGAGCAGTTCTTC. This sequence encodes CARIDRVSYNEQFF.

The rearrangement links TRBV4-1 to TRBJ2-5; D possibly corresponds to TRBD2 (7 bases). This CDR3 contains 14 residues. The ends were cut back, 2 bases at V and 4 bases at J, with 11 bases in the middle. CDR1 and CDR2 from the germline V gene are MGHRA and YSYEKL. The CDR3: CASSQLGGRETQYF. CDR3 bases: TGCGCCAGCAGCCAACTGGGGGGGCGAGAGACCCAGTACTTC.

The J gene is TRBJ1-5, the V gene TRBV12-3 or TRBV12-4; 9 positions agree with TRBD1. This CDR3 is built from 15 residues. The J segment lost 2 bases and the V segment lost 6 bases, leaving 5 bases of the junction unmatched. CDR3 sequence (DNA): TGTGCCAGCAGCTGGACAGGGGAAGGCAATCAGCCCCAGCATTTT. Amino acid sequence: CASSWTGEGNQPQHF.

This clonotype was detected a few times. CDR3 region: CSAREPTGDEKLFF. CDR3 in DNA: TGCAGTGCTAGAGAACCGACAGGGGATGAAAAACTGTTTTTT. V is TRBV20-1 and J is TRBJ1-4; 8 positions match TRBD1. With V trimmed by 0 bases and J by 6 bases, 3 bases remained unmatched. CDR1 DFQATT and CDR2 SNEGSKA come from the germline V gene (reference sequence). The CDR3 contains 14 residues.

This clonotype was detected only a few times. A read error may produce the germline difference seen at one junction end. The rearrangement links TRBV12-3 or TRBV12-4 to TRBJ2-2; 9 positions match TRBD1. CDR3 length: 16 amino acids. For the CDR3, the DNA is TGTGCCAGCAGCCGTGACAGGGGGGGGAACCCCGGGGAGCTGTTTTTT. Its translation is CASSRDRGGNPGELFF.

This clonotype appeared a few times. The genes are TRBV4-1 and TRBJ2-1, with TRBD2 matching 8 bases. This CDR3 is 14 amino acids long. The germline V gene has CDR1 MGHRA and CDR2 YSYEKL. The trim removed 7 bases at V and 5 bases at J, leaving 7 bases unmatched. DNA for the CDR3: TGCGCCAGCAAGATTGCGGGGGGACACAATGAGCAGTTCTTC. Protein sequence: CASKIAGGHNEQFF.